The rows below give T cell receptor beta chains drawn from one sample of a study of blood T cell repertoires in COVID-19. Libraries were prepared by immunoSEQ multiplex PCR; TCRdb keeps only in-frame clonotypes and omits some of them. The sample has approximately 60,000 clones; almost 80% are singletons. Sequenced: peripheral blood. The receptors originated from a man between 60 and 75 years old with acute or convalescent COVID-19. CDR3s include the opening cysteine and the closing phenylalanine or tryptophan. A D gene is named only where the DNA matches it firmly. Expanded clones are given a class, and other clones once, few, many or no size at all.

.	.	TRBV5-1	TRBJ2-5	TGCGCCAGCAGCTTGACAGGGCCGGTGGAGACCCAGTACTTC	CASSLTGPVETQYF
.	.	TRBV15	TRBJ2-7	TGTGCCACCAGCAGGACTATGGACGAGCAGTACTTC	CATSRTMDEQYF
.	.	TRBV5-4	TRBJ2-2	TGTGCCAGCAGCTTGTATCAGGGCACCGGGGAGCTGTTTTTT	CASSLYQGTGELFF
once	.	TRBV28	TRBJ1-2	TGTGCCAGCAGTTTGGGGCCGACAAACTATGGCTACACCTTC	CASSLGPTNYGYTF
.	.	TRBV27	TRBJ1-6	TGTGCCAGCAGTTTTGGCGGGAATTCACCCCTCCACTTT	CASSFGGNSPLHF
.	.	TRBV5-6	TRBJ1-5	TGTGCCAGCACCCGGGGGGTAGGTCAGCCCCAGCATTTT	CASTRGVGQPQHF
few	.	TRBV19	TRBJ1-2	TGTGCCAGTAGTACCCCGCTCAGAGGCTGGAACGATGGCTACACCTTC	CASSTPLRGWNDGYTF
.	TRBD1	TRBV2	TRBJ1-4	TGTGCCAGCAGACCCCGGGACAGGACGGTTAAAGAGGAAAAACTGTTTTTT	CASRPRDRTVKEEKLFF
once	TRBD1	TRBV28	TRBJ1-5	TGTGCCAGCAGTTTCCCCTCGACAGGGACTCAGCCCCAGCATTTT	CASSFPSTGTQPQHF
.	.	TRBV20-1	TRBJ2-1	TGCAGTGCCGACGGGGGCAATGAGCAGTTCTTC	CSADGGNEQFF
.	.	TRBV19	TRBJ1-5	TGTGCCAGTAGTCCTTCCGGGGGGGGGCAGCCCCAGCATTTT	CASSPSGGGQPQHF
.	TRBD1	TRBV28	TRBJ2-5	TGTGCCAGCAGTTTAAGCGGCAGGGGGAAGGTAGAGACCCAGTACTTC	CASSLSGRGKVETQYF
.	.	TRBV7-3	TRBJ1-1	TGTGCCAGCAGCCAAGGGAGTGGATTGAACACTGAAGCTTTCTTT	CASSQGSGLNTEAFF
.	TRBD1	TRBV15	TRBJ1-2	TGTGCCACCAGCAGAGATAGAGGGACAGTTATCTATGGCTACACCTTC	CATSRDRGTVIYGYTF
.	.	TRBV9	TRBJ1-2	TGTGCCAGCAGCCCAGAAGGCAGGGCTAGAGGAGACTATGGCTACACCTTC	CASSPEGRARGDYGYTF
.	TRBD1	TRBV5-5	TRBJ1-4	TGTGCCAGCAGCGCCGGACAGGGGATGAAACTGTTTTTT	CASSAGQGMKLFF
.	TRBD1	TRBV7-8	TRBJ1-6	TGTGCCAGCAGCTTAGGACAGGGGGATTCACCCCTCCACTTT	CASSLGQGDSPLHF
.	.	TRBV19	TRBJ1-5	TGTGCCAGTAGTAGTTCAGGGGCCCGAAATCAGCCCCAGCATTTT	CASSSSGARNQPQHF
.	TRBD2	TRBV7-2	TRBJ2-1	TGTGCCAGCGGGACTATCAGACACAATGAGCAGTTCTTC	CASGTIRHNEQFF
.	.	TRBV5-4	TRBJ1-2	TGTGCCAGCAGCTTGGGGGGGCTATACTATGGCTACACCTTC	CASSLGGLYYGYTF
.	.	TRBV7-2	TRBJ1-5	TGTGCCAGCAGCTCTTCGGACAGTCTCAATCAGCCCCAGCATTTT	CASSSSDSLNQPQHF
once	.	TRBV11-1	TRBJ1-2	TGTGCCAGCAGCTCTTCGATGCAATGGGGCGGCTACACCTTC	CASSSSMQWGGYTF
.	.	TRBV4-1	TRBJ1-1	TGCGCCAGCAGCCGTTTAAGCGCTCTGGGCACTGAAGCTTTCTTT	CASSRLSALGTEAFF
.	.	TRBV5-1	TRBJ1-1	TGCGCCAGCAGCTTGGCGCAGGTGAACACTGAAGCTTTCTTT	CASSLAQVNTEAFF
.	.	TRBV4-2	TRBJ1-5	TGTGCCAGCAGCCAGCAGATCAATCAGCCCCAGCATTTT	CASSQQINQPQHF
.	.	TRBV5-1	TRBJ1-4	TGCGCCAGCAGCTTGGGGCCAGTCGCAACTAATGAAAAACTGTTTTTT	CASSLGPVATNEKLFF
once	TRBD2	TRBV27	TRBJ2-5	TGTGCCAGCAGTCCGGGGGGGGCGTGGACCCAGTACTTC	CASSPGGAWTQYF
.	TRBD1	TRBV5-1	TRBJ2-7	TGCGCCAGCAGCTACCGGGACAGGAACGAGCAGTACTTC	CASSYRDRNEQYF
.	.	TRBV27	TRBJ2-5	TGTGCCAGTGGGAGTTTACAAGAGACCCAGTACTTC	CASGSLQETQYF
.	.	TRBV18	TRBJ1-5	TGTGCCAGCTCACTTAACCAGGGTAGCAATCAGCCCCAGCATTTT	CASSLNQGSNQPQHF
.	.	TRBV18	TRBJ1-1	TGTGCCAGCTCACCACCTGGGCCTTTTGAGGCTTTCTTT	CASSPPGPFEAFF
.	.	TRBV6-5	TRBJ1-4	TGTGCCAGCAGTTTTGGGGAGGGAAAACTGTTTTTT	CASSFGEGKLFF
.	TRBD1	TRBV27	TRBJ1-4	TGTGCCAGCAGATTAAAGGGGGCATCTAATGAAAAACTGTTTTTT	CASRLKGASNEKLFF
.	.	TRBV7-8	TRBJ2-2	TGTGCCAGCAGCAACAGAGCGAACACCGGGGAGCTGTTTTTT	CASSNRANTGELFF
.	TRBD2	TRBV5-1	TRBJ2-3	TGCGCCAGCAATAACGGGGGGGCCGAGGATACGCAGTATTTT	CASNNGGAEDTQYF
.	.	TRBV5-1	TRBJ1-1	TGCGCCAGCAGCATTGACAGGCCCCCCGGTGGCACTGAAGCTTTCTTT	CASSIDRPPGGTEAFF
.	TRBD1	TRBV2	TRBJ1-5	TGTGCCAGCAACCGGGACAGGCAAGGAAATCAGCCCCAGCATTTT	CASNRDRQGNQPQHF
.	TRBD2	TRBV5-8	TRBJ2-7	TGTGCCGGGCGGGAGGGCAACTACGAGCAGTACTTC	CAGREGNYEQYF
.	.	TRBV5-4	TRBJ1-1	TGTGCCAGCAGCTTCGAGGTCCAGAACACTGAAGCTTTCTTT	CASSFEVQNTEAFF
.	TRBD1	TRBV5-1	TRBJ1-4	TGCGCCAGCAGCTTGGCCGGGACAGAGAATGAAAAACTGTTTTTT	CASSLAGTENEKLFF
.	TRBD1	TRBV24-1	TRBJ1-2	TGTGCCACCAGTGATCGGACAGGAGGCTATGGCTACACCTTC	CATSDRTGGYGYTF
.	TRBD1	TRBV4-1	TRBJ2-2	TGCGCCAGCAGCCAAGATCCCCAGGGGGCCATTAGTACCGGGGAGCTGTTTTTT	CASSQDPQGAISTGELFF
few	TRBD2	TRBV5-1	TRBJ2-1	TGCGCCAGCGTCTTAGCGGGGGGTCATAATGAGCAGTTCTTC	CASVLAGGHNEQFF
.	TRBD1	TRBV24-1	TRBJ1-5	TGTGCCACCAGTGCAGCGGACAGGGGAAGTTCGGATCAGCCCCAGCATTTT	CATSAADRGSSDQPQHF
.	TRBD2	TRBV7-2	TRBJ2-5	TGTGCCAGCAGCTTAATAGCGGGGGAAGAGACCCAGTACTTC	CASSLIAGEETQYF
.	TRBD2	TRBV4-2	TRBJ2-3	TGTGCCAGCAGCCCCCTAGAGCGGGGGACGGAAAATACGCAGTATTTT	CASSPLERGTENTQYF
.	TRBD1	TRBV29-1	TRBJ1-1	TGCAGCGTTTTACAGGGGGGGAACACTGAAGCTTTCTTT	CSVLQGGNTEAFF
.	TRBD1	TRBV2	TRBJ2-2	TGTGCCAGCAGTCCGGACAGGGGGGACACCGGGGAGCTGTTTTTT	CASSPDRGDTGELFF
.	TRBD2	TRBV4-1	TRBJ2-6	TGCGCCAGCAGCCACCCGGGGGGGCTAGACTCTGGGGCCAACGTCCTGACTTTC	CASSHPGGLDSGANVLTF
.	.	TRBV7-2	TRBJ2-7	TGTGCCAGCAGCTTAAACAGGGAATACGAGCAGTACTTC	CASSLNREYEQYF